A single T cell receptor (beta chain) is shown here with its context. The antigen is not known. The deep-level immunoSEQ assay was used. Sequencing was performed with immunoSEQ multiplex PCR; in TCRdb, only in-frame clones are kept and a portion is missing. The sample includes about 2.1 million clones, around 93% of them seen just once. The sample belongs to a study of shared clonotypes between healthy human individuals. Study-level information: The study used three CD4 naive, three CD4 memory, two CD8 naive and one CD8 memory plate per donor. Whole-study results and caveats: Clonotypes shared by all four sorted-subset donors had higher generation probabilities than non-shared clonotypes.

The naive CD8 subset, CD45RO-negative cells positively selected for CCR7, excluded terminally differentiated effector memory CD45RA+ cells. This CDR3 region has 16 residues. From germline, CDR1 is GTSNPN and CDR2 SVGIG (reference sequence). Trimming removed 0 bases from V and 6 bases from J, with 20 bases in between. The sequenced sample was naive CD8+ T cells from PBMCs. The sequence derives from a man younger than 35 in good health. Some clones in this sample may be carry-over from other donors' samples. The V gene is TRBV30, the J gene TRBJ1-1, with a weak D call TRBD1 (5 bases). CDR3 sequence (DNA): TGTGCCTGGAGTGTACTAATGTCCGGGGGGTGGTCTGAAGCTTTCTTT. Translation: CAWSVLMSGGWSEAFF.